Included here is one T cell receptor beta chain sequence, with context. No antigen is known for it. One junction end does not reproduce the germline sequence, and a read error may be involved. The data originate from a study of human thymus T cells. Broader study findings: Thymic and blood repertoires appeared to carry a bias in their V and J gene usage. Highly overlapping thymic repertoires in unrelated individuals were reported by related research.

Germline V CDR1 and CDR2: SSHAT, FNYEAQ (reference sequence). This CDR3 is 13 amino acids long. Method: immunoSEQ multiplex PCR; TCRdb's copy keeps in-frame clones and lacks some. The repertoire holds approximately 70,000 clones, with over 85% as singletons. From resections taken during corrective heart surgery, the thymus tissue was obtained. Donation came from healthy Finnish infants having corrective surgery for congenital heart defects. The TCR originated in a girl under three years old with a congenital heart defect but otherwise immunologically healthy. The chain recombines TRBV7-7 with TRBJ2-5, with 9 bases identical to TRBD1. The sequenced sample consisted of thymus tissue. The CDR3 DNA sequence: TGTGCTAGCAGCTTACAGGGGGCGGGGACCCAGTACTTC. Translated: CASSLQGAGTQYF.